This T cell receptor beta chain was identified during a study of shared clonotypes between healthy human individuals. Notes on the study in general: The authors sampled blood alone, and tissue repertoires likely differ. Rarefaction demonstrated incomplete sorted-subset sequencing despite large depth.

Sorted subsets were amplified in replicate PCRs using 200 ng DNA, 25,000 to 30,000 T cell genomes. Assay used: immunoSEQ multiplex PCR; TCRdb lists only in-frame clones, some missing. This table holds some 650,000 clones, approximately 97% found once. Remarks on this clone: The antigen remains undetermined.

Germline CDR1 reads MDHEN; CDR2 reads SYDVKM. V dropped 3 bases and J dropped 7 bases, with 10 bases sitting between them. The CDR3 length is 13 residues. Sequencing was done on a sample of naive CD4+ T cells sorted from blood. Subset: CD45RA+ positively selected. This TCR was recovered from a woman between 25 and 40 years old in good health. The chain has TRBV28 and TRBJ1-5, with a weak D call TRBD1 (5 bases). For the CDR3, the DNA is TGTGCCAGCAGTTTCAGGGTCGCACAGCCCCAGCATTTT. Its translation is CASSFRVAQPQHF.